This record concerns one T cell receptor (beta chain) sequence. Treatment reported: approximately 18 received Ad26.COV2.S at low or high dose, single or two shots; roughly five received placebo; per-sample allocation not given. The samples were gathered on day 63 after the first injection of vaccine or placebo. Assay: immunoSEQ multiplex PCR; the TCRdb copy retains only in-frame clones and omits some. This sample has under 500,000 clones, with approximately 90% found just once. This record comes from a study of Ad26.COV2.S vaccination and SARS-CoV-2 variants. The CDR3 spans 14 residues. This chain uses TRBV12-1 with TRBJ2-7; TRBD2 was called by the table and not checked on the DNA. TRBV12-1 is described as a pseudogene. Here the sequenced sample was peripheral blood, taken in a trial of Ad26.COV2.S vaccine versus placebo. The TCR was taken from a person between 18 and 59 years old who received the Ad26.COV2.S COVID-19 vaccine or a placebo. CDR3 coding DNA: TGTGCCAGCAGCCCGGGACTAGTAATTTACGAGCAGTACTTC. Protein: CASSPGLVIYEQYF.